What follows are 2 T cell receptor beta chains derived from one specimen sequenced in a study of T cell responses to AZD1222 COVID-19 vaccine. Generated by immunoSEQ multiplex PCR, the TCRdb table keeps only in-frame clones and is missing some. This sample has roughly 69,000 clones, with around 80% found just once. Sequencing used peripheral blood, obtained 28 days after the second AZD1222 dose. Source of these receptors: an adult who received the AZD1222 COVID-19 vaccine.

This chain joins TRBV6-5 and TRBJ1-2; D is uncertain. V was trimmed by 2 bases and J by 2 bases, leaving 9 bases between them. The germline V gene has CDR1 MNHEY and CDR2 SVGAGI. This CDR3 is 14 amino acids long. CDR3 coding DNA: TGTGCCAGCAGTTACCTCCCTGAGAACTATGGCTACACCTTC. This gives the protein CASSYLPENYGYTF.

The rearrangement links TRBV30 to TRBJ1-3; 9 bases are a match to TRBD1. The CDR3 totals 14 residues. CDR1 is GTSNPN, CDR2 SVGIG, per germline (reference sequence). V lost 1 base, J lost 5 bases, and 3 bases stayed unmatched. Written as DNA, the CDR3 is TGTGCCTGGAGTGCGGGACAGGGAAGAAACACCATATATTTT. It encodes CAWSAGQGRNTIYF.